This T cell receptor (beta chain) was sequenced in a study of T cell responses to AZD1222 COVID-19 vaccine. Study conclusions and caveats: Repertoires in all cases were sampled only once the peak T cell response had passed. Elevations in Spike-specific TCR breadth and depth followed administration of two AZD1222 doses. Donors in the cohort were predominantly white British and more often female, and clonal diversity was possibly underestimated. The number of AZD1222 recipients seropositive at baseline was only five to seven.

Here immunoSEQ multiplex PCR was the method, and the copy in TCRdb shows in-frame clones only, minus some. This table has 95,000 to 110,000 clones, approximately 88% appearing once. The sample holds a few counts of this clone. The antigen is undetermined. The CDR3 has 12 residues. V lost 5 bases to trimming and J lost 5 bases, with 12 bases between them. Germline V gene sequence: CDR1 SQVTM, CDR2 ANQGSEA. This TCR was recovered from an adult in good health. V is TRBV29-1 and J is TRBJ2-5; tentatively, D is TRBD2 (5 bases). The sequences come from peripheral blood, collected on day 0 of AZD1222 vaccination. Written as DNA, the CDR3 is TGCAGCGTTAAACCATCGGGGGAGACCCAGTACTTC. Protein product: CSVKPSGETQYF.